Presented here are 10 T cell receptor beta chains from one specimen sequenced in a study of OX40 agonist ivuxolimab in advanced cancers. Receptors were amplified or captured by the immunoSEQ multiplex PCR assay. TCRdb retrieved this table from immuneACCESS and kept in-frame rearrangements only. Not all clones are present; in checked studies, unresolved V genes account for under half, and no reason is known for the remainder. A total of approximately 45,000 clones appear in this sample, around 90% of them only once. The ten biggest clones cover 18% of the sample. This sample comprised CD4+ or CD8+ T cells sorted from blood, obtained in a trial of the OX40 agonist ivuxolimab. These receptors all stem from an adult with an advanced solid tumor such as melanoma, head and neck, liver or kidney cancer.

The chain couples TRBV7-3 to TRBJ1-1; 8 bases match TRBD1. The CDR3 length is 14 residues. Germline V gives CDR1 SGHTA, CDR2 FQGTGA. V shed 5 bases and J 3 bases; nucleotides not matched to a gene: 5. The DNA for the CDR3 is TGTGCCAGCAGCCCAGGGGGCTCCCACACTGAAGCTTTCTTT. Its translation: CASSPGGSHTEAFF. Full variable domain (missing parts from reference TRBV7-3 and TRBJ1-1): GAGVSQTPSNKVTEKGKYVELRCDPISGHTALYWYRQSLGQGPEFLIYFQGTGAADDSGLPNDRFFAVRPEGSVSTLKIQRTERGDSAVYLCASSPGGSHTEAFFGQGTRLTVV.

In its sample, this clone was seen a few times. The CDR3 region is CASSIGGTGVVNSPLHF. Here the CDR3 DNA reads TGTGCCAGTAGTATTGGGGGGACAGGGGTTGTTAATTCACCCCTCCACTTT. The chain uses TRBV19 and TRBJ1-6; 10 bases are a match to TRBD1. The CDR3 spans 17 residues. Germline V gene sequence: CDR1 LNHDA, CDR2 SQIVND (reference sequence). The V gene end was trimmed by 3 bases and the J gene end by 6 bases; junction bases not matched to a gene: 8.

V usage is TRBV5-1 and J usage is TRBJ2-1; D is unresolved. V was trimmed by 0 bases and J by 10 bases, leaving 11 bases between them. Germline V gene data show CDR1 as SGHRS and CDR2 as YFSETQ. This CDR3 contains 13 residues. This chain's CDR3 is CASSLEPIEEQFF. CDR3 coding DNA: TGCGCCAGCAGCTTGGAACCTATAGAGGAGCAGTTCTTC.

This rearrangement joins TRBV7-6 to TRBJ2-5; D may be TRBD2 (5 bases). V was clipped by 2 bases and J by 5 bases, with 12 bases between them. The CDR3 spans 14 residues. Germline V CDR1 and CDR2: SGHVS, FNYEAQ. This CDR3 reads CASSLSPGGETQYF. The CDR3 coding sequence is TGTGCCAGCAGCTTAAGTCCTGGCGGGGAGACCCAGTACTTC.

The J gene is TRBJ2-3, the V gene TRBV2; the D is unclear. There are 15 residues in the CDR3. Trimming shortened V by 5 bases and J by 4 bases, and 16 bases separated the two germline ends. Germline V gives CDR1 SNHLY, CDR2 FYNNEI. The CDR3 sequence is CASSPGPNAADTQYF. The CDR3 coding sequence is TGTGCCAGCAGTCCCGGGCCAAACGCGGCAGATACGCAGTATTTT.

The V gene is TRBV9, the J gene TRBJ2-3; D is unclear. V lost 0 bases, J lost 2 bases, and 4 bases lay in between. Looked up from germline, CDR1 is SGDLS and CDR2 is YYNGEE. The CDR3 runs to 13 residues. CDR3 bases: TGTGCCAGCAGCGTAGTAACCACAGATACGCAGTATTTT. Translating gives CASSVVTTDTQYF.

The CDR3 DNA is TGTGCCAGCAGTTACGAACGACAGGTGGGCTATGGCTACACCTTC. Translating it yields CASSYERQVGYGYTF. The chain couples TRBV6-5 to TRBJ1-2; possible D gene TRBD1, 6 bases. The CDR3 has 15 residues. V was pared by 2 bases and J by 4 bases, with 14 bases between. Germline V lookup: CDR1 MNHEY, CDR2 SVGAGI.

The chain recombines TRBV4-1 with TRBJ2-5; 10 bases agree with TRBD2. The germline V gene encodes CDR1 MGHRA and CDR2 YSYEKL. The CDR3 length is 16 residues. J gave up 5 bases and V 4 bases, and 10 bases lay outside the gene matches. The CDR3 here is CASSPPGAGGPETQYF. CDR3 bases: TGCGCCAGCAGCCCTCCTGGAGCGGGGGGGCCCGAGACCCAGTACTTC.

The chain carries TRBV7-6 and TRBJ2-2; 9 bases map to TRBD1. The junction had 8 bases not matched to a gene; V was cut back by 4 bases and J by 5 bases. The CDR3 length is 16 residues. CDR1 and CDR2 from the germline V gene are SGHVS and FNYEAQ. In DNA form, the CDR3 reads TGTGCCAGCAGCTCCTCCGGACAGGGGTGGACCGGGGAGCTGTTTTTT. It is translated as CASSSSGQGWTGELFF.

The chain has TRBV5-8 and TRBJ2-5, with D hard to call. The CDR3 loop spans 9 amino acids. Germline V gives CDR1 SGHTS, CDR2 YDEGEE. This chain's CDR3 is CTSWETQYF. The CDR3 DNA sequence: TGTACGTCATGGGAGACCCAGTACTTC.